The 8 T cell receptor beta chains below all came from one sample that was sequenced in a study of T-cell memory formation after mild COVID-19. TCRdb recomputed calls from the 5' RACE reads with MiXCR, one row per CDR3 protein. The table lists hundreds of thousands of distinct CDR3 sequences, about 13% of them singletons, with about 24% in the top ten. Material for sequencing was PBMCs or a T cell subset sorted from them (not recorded which). These receptors came from a man in his late teens or twenties who had mild COVID-19 (a few samples of this study predate the infection). Cell type and time point are not known.

This clonotype came up many times. The chain combines TRBV12-3 or TRBV12-4 with TRBJ1-1; D is uncertain. Trimming cost V 6 bases and J 5 bases, with 16 bases left between them. CDR3 size: 14 residues. As DNA, the CDR3 is TGTGCCAGCAGCCACTCCAGAAGAGGGACTGAAGCTTTCTTT. Translating it yields CASSHSRRGTEAFF.

This clonotype was counted at least ten times. The V call is TRBV20-1, the J call TRBJ1-5; a weak D match, TRBD1 (5 bases). V was trimmed by 2 bases and J by 4 bases, leaving 15 bases between them. The CDR3 has 15 residues. Germline lookup yields CDR1 DFQATT and CDR2 SNEGSKA (reference sequence). This chain's CDR3 is CSARRPGGENQPQHF. The CDR3 nucleotides are TGCAGTGCTAGAAGGCCCGGGGGGGAGAATCAGCCCCAGCATTTT.

This clonotype was counted between two and nine times. As DNA, the CDR3 is TGTGCCAGCAGCTCCGGACTAGCGGCAGATACGCAGTATTTT. Translated, it gives CASSSGLAADTQYF. The rearrangement links TRBV7-2 to TRBJ2-3, with 10 bases that match TRBD2. The CDR3 covers 14 residues. The V and J ends lost 4 bases and 4 bases, in that order; junction bases with no gene match: 2. Germline V CDR1 and CDR2: SGHTA, FQGNSA.

This clonotype was detected only a few times. The chain carries TRBV4-2 and TRBJ2-3, with 7 bases lining up with TRBD2. The V gene's germline CDR1 is LGHNA and CDR2 YNFKEQ. The junction had 8 bases not matched to a gene; V was cut back by 1 base and J by 4 bases. CDR3 length equals 16 residues. CDR3 DNA sequence: TGTGCCAGCAGCCAAGCGGCTAGCGGTGTCGCAGATACGCAGTATTTT. Translating it yields CASSQAASGVADTQYF.

This clonotype occurred many times. The chain combines TRBV7-9 with TRBJ2-1; TRBD1 matches 7 bases. V lost 2 bases to trimming and J lost 6 bases; unmatched junction nucleotides: 7. The CDR3 contains 15 residues. Germline values: CDR1 SEHNR, CDR2 FQNEAQ (reference sequence). CDR3 amino acids: CASSLLTGFFNEQFF. CDR3 nucleotides: TGTGCCAGCAGCTTATTGACAGGGTTTTTCAATGAGCAGTTCTTC.

At least ten counts were recorded for this clonotype. The rearrangement uses TRBV7-2 and TRBJ1-2, with D unresolved. Trimming removed 1 base at V and 8 bases at J, with 11 bases between. Germline V gene data show CDR1 as SGHTA and CDR2 as FQGNSA. The CDR3 extends over 13 amino acids. CDR3 sequence reads: CASSLGQVGGYTF. CDR3 bases: TGTGCCAGCAGCTTAGGCCAGGTCGGCGGCTACACCTTC.

This clonotype was observed a handful of times. V is TRBV5-6 and J is TRBJ1-2; D is uncertain. Germline assignment: CDR1 SGHDT and CDR2 YYEEEE. This CDR3 has 13 amino acids. V dropped 4 bases and J dropped 3 bases, with 10 bases sitting between them. This CDR3 is CASSPSADYGYTF. CDR3 nucleotides: TGTGCCAGCAGCCCTTCGGCTGACTATGGCTACACCTTC.

Notes on this clonotype: Without the conserved terminal phenylalanine or tryptophan, this CDR3 likely stems from a read error. The V call is TRBV10-3, the J call TRBJ2-1, with 8 nucleotides matching TRBD2. Per the germline V gene, CDR1 is ENHRY and CDR2 is SYGVKD. The V and J ends lost 4 bases and 0 bases, in that order; junction bases with no gene match: 2. The CDR3 totals 15 residues. The CDR3 reads CAISVAGSSYNEQFL. CDR3 in DNA: TGTGCCATCAGTGTAGCGGGGAGCTCCTACAATGAGCAGTTCTTA.